This paragraph covers one TCR beta chain sequence. Its antigen is not known. Germline loops: CDR1 MNHEY, CDR2 SMNVEV (reference sequence). V lost 5 bases to trimming and J lost 14 bases; unmatched junction nucleotides: 12. The length of the CDR3 is 13 residues. The entry originates in a study of cytomegalovirus exposure and HLA in healthy donors. Study conclusions and caveats: 150 or so TCR beta chains were listed as cytomegalovirus-associated.

Method: immunoSEQ multiplex PCR; TCRdb's copy keeps in-frame clones and lacks some. The data hold 300,000 to 400,000 clones, with 86% observed a single time. It was the roughly 130-subject validation cohort, separate from the approximately 700-subject first cohort, to which the donors belonged. The V and J genes are TRBV27 and TRBJ2-1, with 7 positions matching TRBD1. Sequenced: PBMCs. This receptor was taken from a woman aged 18-35 years in good health and CMV-seronegative. CDR3 protein: CASSLGTVDLKFF. CDR3 DNA: TGTGCCAGCAGTCTCGGGACAGTTGATCTGAAGTTCTTC.